What follows are 14 T cell receptor beta chains derived from one specimen sequenced in a study of metastatic and nonmetastatic thyroid tumors. TCRdb reanalyzed the PCR reads with MiXCR. The profile shows some 21,000 clones, over 9% of them singletons. No treatment had been given to any patient before thyroid surgery. Sequenced sample: blood. The receptors stem from a male donor with papillary thyroid cancer or a benign thyroid nodule (not recorded which). Some clones in this sample may be carry-over from other donors' samples.

In its sample, this clone was seen many times. The chain carries TRBV6-2 or TRBV6-3 and TRBJ2-5; 15 bases map to TRBD2. The V gene's germline CDR1 is MNHEY and CDR2 SVGEGT. This CDR3 region has 18 residues. V was clipped by 5 bases and J by 5 bases; unmatched bases: 12. The CDR3 nucleotides are TGTGCCAGCAGTCCCGGACTAGCGGGAGGGCCCCTGAGGGAGACCCAGTACTTC. This encodes CASSPGLAGGPLRETQYF.

The V call is TRBV5-1, the J call TRBJ2-3, with 10 positions matching TRBD2. Trimming cost V 0 bases and J 2 bases; bases outside gene matches: 3. CDR3 length: 16 amino acids. Germline V CDR1 and CDR2: SGHRS, YFSETQ. The CDR3 sequence is CASSLGLAGLTDTQYF. CDR3 nucleotides: TGCGCCAGCAGCTTGGGACTAGCGGGCCTCACAGATACGCAGTATTTT.

Turning to this clone: Mismatch with germline at one junction end may stem from a read error. This sample also contains other DNA sequences that code for the same CDR3. The genes are TRBV19 and TRBJ2-1, with 9 bases lining up with TRBD1. This CDR3 is built from 14 residues. The germline CDR1 and CDR2 sequences are LNHDA and SQIVND (reference sequence). DNA for the CDR3: TGTGCCAGTAGTAAGGACAGGGGTTACAACGAGCAGTTCTTC. This codes for CASSKDRGYNEQFF.

This clone appeared many times. The J gene is TRBJ1-4, the V gene TRBV19, with D possibly matching TRBD1 (5 bases). V was pared by 6 bases and J by 5 bases, with 7 bases between. Looked up from germline, CDR1 is LNHDA and CDR2 is SQIVND (reference sequence). The CDR3 has 12 residues. CDR3 region: CASRAGNEKLFF. The DNA for the CDR3 is TGTGCCAGTAGGGCAGGGAATGAAAAACTGTTTTTT.

This clone has a count of ten or more. The CDR3 is CSARTPGSSYEQYF. In nucleotides, the CDR3 is TGCAGTGCTAGAACCCCAGGTAGCTCCTACGAGCAGTACTTC. This chain uses TRBV20-1 with TRBJ2-7; D call uncertain. The germline V and J ends were trimmed by 2 bases and 0 bases, with 11 bases remaining between them. Per the germline V gene, CDR1 is DFQATT and CDR2 is SNEGSKA (reference sequence). CDR3 length: 14 residues.

On this clone itself: A much larger clonotype is one base distant, so this may be a read error. The chain is built from TRBV11-2 and TRBJ2-3, with 7 bases lining up with TRBD2. Losses at the gene ends were 2 bases for V and 4 bases for J; bases not matched to a gene: 9. The CDR3 spans 16 residues. Germline CDR1 SGHAT, CDR2 FQNNGV. CDR3 nucleotides: TGTGCCAGCAGCTTAATGGCTAGCGGAATCTCAGATACGCAGTATTTT. Protein sequence: CASSLMASGISDTQYF.

This clone has ten or more counts. The J gene is TRBJ1-4, the V gene TRBV7-2, with 9 bases matching TRBD1. J gave up 7 bases and V 5 bases, and 11 bases lay outside the gene matches. This CDR3 region has 16 residues. Germline CDR1 and CDR2: SGHTA and FQGNSA. The CDR3 nucleotides are TGTGCCAGCAGCCCAGGGACAGGGAGGGCCTTTGAAAAACTGTTTTTT. It yields the protein CASSPGTGRAFEKLFF.

A few counts support this clone. The chain is built from TRBV12-3 or TRBV12-4 and TRBJ1-4; maybe TRBD1 (6 bases). This CDR3 region has 14 residues. V lost 9 bases and J lost 4, with 15 bases in between. The CDR3 loop is CASREQGRNEKLFF. For the CDR3, the DNA is TGTGCCAGTCGTGAACAGGGACGTAATGAAAAACTGTTTTTT.

Judged by abundance, this clone is medium-sized. The V and J genes are TRBV20-1 and TRBJ2-7; 9 positions match TRBD1. This CDR3 is 14 amino acids long. With 1 base clipped from V and 1 base from J, the junction kept 2 bases outside the gene matches. The germline CDR1 and CDR2 sequences are DFQATT and SNEGSKA (reference sequence). The CDR3 reads CSARGTGDSYEQYF. CDR3 in DNA: TGCAGTGCTAGAGGGACAGGGGATTCCTACGAGCAGTACTTC.

This clone is medium-sized (0.01 to 0.1%) within its sample. The chain is built from TRBV24-1 and TRBJ2-1; no clear D gene. V was pared by 5 bases and J by 3 bases, with 16 bases between. The germline V gene has CDR1 KGHDR and CDR2 SFDVKD. This CDR3 is 16 amino acids long. The DNA for the CDR3 is TGTGCCACCAGTGCCCTCACTGGCGGAGACTACAATGAGCAGTTCTTC. This sequence encodes CATSALTGGDYNEQFF.

The chain carries TRBV7-6 and TRBJ2-1; D ambiguous. The V gene lost 4 bases and the J gene lost 7 bases, with 8 bases spanning the gap. CDR1 SGHVS and CDR2 FNYEAQ come from the germline V gene. This CDR3 is built from 12 residues. DNA of the CDR3: TGTGCCAGCAGCTCGTACGAGAATGAGCAGTTCTTC. Amino acids: CASSSYENEQFF. Full variable domain (missing parts from reference TRBV7-6 and TRBJ2-1): GAGVSQSPRYKVTKRGQDVALRCDPISGHVSLYWYRQALGQGPEFLTYFNYEAQQDKSGLPNDRFSAERPEGSISTLTIQRTEQRDSAMYRCASSSYENEQFFGPGTRLTVL.

This clone was picked up many times. The chain recombines TRBV5-4 with TRBJ2-7; D is perhaps TRBD2 (6 bases). Per the germline V gene, CDR1 is SGHNT and CDR2 is YYREEE (reference sequence). The V end was cut by 7 bases, the J end by 4 bases, with 9 bases between. The length of the CDR3 is 11 residues. This CDR3 is CASSGTYEQYF. CDR3 coding DNA: TGTGCCAGCTCCGGGACTTACGAGCAGTACTTC. Full variable domain (remainder filled in from reference TRBV5-4 and TRBJ2-7): ETGVTQSPTHLIKTRGQQVTLRCSSQSGHNTVSWYQQALGQGPQFIFQYYREEENGRGNFPPRFSGLQFPNYSSELNVNALELDDSALYLCASSGTYEQYFGPGTRLTVT.

This clone came up many times. The chain couples TRBV7-2 to TRBJ2-5; no clear D. Germline V gene sequence: CDR1 SGHTA, CDR2 FQGNSA. V was pared by 1 base and J by 1 base, with 7 bases between. This CDR3 spans 14 amino acids. CDR3 nucleotides: TGTGCCAGCAGCTTAGTCGCTTTCCAAGAGACCCAGTACTTC. It codes for CASSLVAFQETQYF.

This clone was counted many times. The chain has TRBV10-3 and TRBJ1-1; D not resolved. CDR1 and CDR2 from the germline V gene are ENHRY and SYGVKD. The CDR3 runs 14 residues. Trimming left V 0 bases short and J 8 bases short, with 13 bases between. CDR3 sequence: CAISESVSPPEAFF. The CDR3 DNA reads as TGTGCCATCAGTGAGTCTGTATCGCCCCCAGAAGCTTTCTTT.